The 28 T cell receptor beta chains given below trace back to one sample, sequenced in a study of blood T cell repertoires in COVID-19 (dated by TCRdb to 2019 to 2021). Library method: the immunoSEQ multiplex PCR assay. This immuneACCESS table, as held by TCRdb, lists in-frame sequences with V and J called but not all clones. Of the missing ones, under half trace to an unresolved V gene in checked studies; the others have no known cause. Counted in this sample were about 170,000 clones; about 88% of them appeared once. 6% to 7.5% of the sample rests with the top ten. The sample was peripheral blood. The receptors shown here come from an elderly woman in a cohort sampled during active or convalescent COVID-19.

This clone showed up just once. The V and J genes are TRBV29-1 and TRBJ1-1, with TRBD1 as a possible D gene (5 bases). Trimming stripped 5 bases from V and 4 bases from J, with 17 bases between. Germline loops: CDR1 SQVTM, CDR2 ANQGSEA. The CDR3 is 14 residues long. The CDR3 sequence is CSVREGYGPTEAFF. The DNA of the CDR3 is TGCAGCGTTAGGGAGGGGTATGGCCCCACTGAAGCTTTCTTT.

The V call is TRBV6-5, the J call TRBJ2-7, with 11 nucleotides matching TRBD1. This CDR3 has 16 residues. Germline-derived CDR1 and CDR2 are MNHEY and SVGAGI. V was clipped by 0 bases and J by 6 bases; unmatched bases: 7. The CDR3 region has the DNA TGTGCCAGCAGTTACTCGCTATCCGGGACAGGGGGCGAGCAGTACTTC. It encodes CASSYSLSGTGGEQYF.

The V and J genes are TRBV7-8 and TRBJ2-3; TRBD2 aligns across 12 bases. From germline, CDR1 is SGHVS and CDR2 FQNEAQ. The CDR3 covers 19 residues. J gave up 0 bases and V 4 bases, and 11 bases lay outside the gene matches. CDR3 DNA: TGTGCCAGCAGCTCCGGACTAGCGGGAACCTTCGAGAGCACAGATACGCAGTATTTT. This gives the protein CASSSGLAGTFESTDTQYF.

The V gene is TRBV11-2, the J gene TRBJ2-2; D might be TRBD1 (5 bases). Between the trimmed V and J ends, which lost 5 bases and 7 bases, there was a span of 14 bases. There are 14 residues in the CDR3. CDR1 is SGHAT and CDR2 is FQNNGV in the germline V gene. The CDR3 sequence is CASSLGAISGELFF. The CDR3 bases are TGTGCCAGCAGCCTAGGGGCGATCAGCGGGGAGCTGTTTTTT. The full variable domain, completed using reference TRBV11-2 and TRBJ2-2, is EAGVAQSPRYKIIEKRQSVAFWCNPISGHATLYWYQQILGQGPKLLIQFQNNGVVDDSQLPKDRFSAERLKGVDSTLKIQPAKLEDSAVYLCASSLGAISGELFFGEGSRLTVL.

This chain connects TRBV25-1 to TRBJ2-7; 11 nucleotides match TRBD2. Unmatched junction bases numbered 7, after V lost 4 bases and J lost 2 bases. CDR3 length: 16 residues. Germline V CDR1 and CDR2: MGHDK, SYGVNS. The CDR3 nucleotides are TGTGCCAGCAGTGGTTTTAGCGGGGGGGCCACCTACGAGCAGTACTTC. Amino acid sequence: CASSGFSGGATYEQYF.

The chain combines TRBV4-2 with TRBJ1-2; D not certain. Germline V lookup: CDR1 LGHNA, CDR2 YNFKEQ. V lost 4 bases to trimming and J lost 0 bases, with 12 bases between them. This CDR3 is 15 amino acids long. The CDR3 here is CASSRGLEANYGYTF. The CDR3 DNA reads TGTGCCAGCAGCCGCGGACTGGAGGCTAACTATGGCTACACCTTC.

The chain's CDR3 is CASSSTGSGANVLTF. DNA of the CDR3: TGTGCCAGCAGCTCAACGGGCTCTGGGGCCAACGTCCTGACTTTC. The rearrangement joins TRBV28 to TRBJ2-6; D call uncertain. The CDR3 contains 15 residues. V was trimmed by 6 bases and J by 0 bases, leaving 9 bases between them. From germline, CDR1 is MDHEN and CDR2 SYDVKM.

V is TRBV29-1 and J is TRBJ1-5; 9 bases fit TRBD1. Germline lookup yields CDR1 SQVTM and CDR2 ANQGSEA. The V segment lost 4 bases and the J segment 2 bases; nucleotides outside the gene matches: 6. The CDR3 has 15 residues. Here the CDR3 DNA reads TGCAGCGTTGCCACAGGGGGCGCGGGCAATCAGCCCCAGCATTTT. As protein: CSVATGGAGNQPQHF.

This chain connects TRBV6-6 to TRBJ2-4, with D perhaps matching TRBD1 (5 bases). Germline V gives CDR1 MNHNY, CDR2 SVGAGI (reference sequence). This CDR3 region has 13 residues. The V gene lost 6 bases and the J gene lost 13 bases, with 19 bases spanning the gap. The CDR3 DNA is TGTGCCAGCAGGTCCCAGGGAACCCTCTCCCAGTACTTC. Protein: CASRSQGTLSQYF.

The chain recombines TRBV7-9 with TRBJ1-2, with D possibly TRBD1 on 6 matching bases. V lost 5 bases and J lost 6, with 22 bases in between. Looked up from germline, CDR1 is SEHNR and CDR2 is FQNEAQ (reference sequence). The CDR3 has 16 amino acids. CDR3 in amino acids: CASSPPGQLGVDGYTF. As DNA, the CDR3 is TGTGCCAGCAGCCCACCGGGACAACTGGGCGTGGATGGCTACACCTTC.

The table lists this clone with a count of one. The J gene is TRBJ1-2, the V gene TRBV3-1 (or the pseudogene TRBV3-2), with a possible D match to TRBD1 (5 bases). This CDR3 comprises 15 residues. Trimming removed 1 base at V and 4 bases at J, with 13 bases between. CDR1 is LGHDT and CDR2 is YNNKEL in the germline V gene (reference sequence). CDR3 in DNA: TGTGCCAGCAGCCAAGGGACGGCCGGGGGCTATGGCTACACCTTC. This gives the protein CASSQGTAGGYGYTF.

The gene calls are TRBV6-5 and TRBJ1-5; D is possibly TRBD1 (5 bases). CDR3 size: 14 residues. Between the trimmed V and J ends, which lost 6 bases and 1 base, there was a span of 10 bases. Per the germline V gene, CDR1 is MNHEY and CDR2 is SVGAGI. CDR3 bases: TGTGCCAGCAGGGGGGGAGCAAGCAATCAGCCCCAGCATTTT. This encodes CASRGGASNQPQHF.

CDR3 residues: CASSPEGSGSSGEQFF. The CDR3 DNA reads TGCGCCAGCAGCCCAGAGGGCAGCGGGAGTTCCGGTGAGCAGTTCTTC. The genes are TRBV5-1 and TRBJ2-1; 8 nucleotides line up with TRBD2. The germline V gene encodes CDR1 SGHRS and CDR2 YFSETQ. Germline trimming cut 4 bases from V and 9 bases from J; bases unmatched to any gene: 15. CDR3 size: 16 residues. Full variable domain (outside the CDR3, taken from reference TRBV5-1 and TRBJ2-1): KAGVTQTPRYLIKTRGQQVTLSCSPISGHRSVSWYQQTPGQGLQFLFEYFSETQRNKGNFPGRFSGRQFSNSRSEMNVSTLELGDSALYLCASSPEGSGSSGEQFFGPGTRLTVL.

The chain employs TRBV21-1 and TRBJ1-6; TRBD1 is the table's D call and was not checked against the DNA. TRBV21-1 is a pseudogene. The CDR3 consists of 19 residues. Written as DNA, the CDR3 is TGTGCCAGCAGCAAAGGAAAGAAGGTAACAGGGGGTTTGAATTCACCCCTCCACTTT. It codes for CASSKGKKVTGGLNSPLHF.

The chain employs TRBV3-1 (or the pseudogene TRBV3-2) and TRBJ1-2; 9 nucleotides align to TRBD1. Looked up from germline, CDR1 is LGHDT and CDR2 is YNNKEL (reference sequence). V shed 3 bases, J shed 7 bases, and the junction held 12 bases outside the gene matches. There are 16 residues in the CDR3. CDR3 in DNA: TGTGCCAGCAGCCAGCTTCAACAGGGGGCACCGGGTGGCTACACCTTC. The encoded protein is CASSQLQQGAPGGYTF.

The genes are TRBV24-1 and TRBJ2-1; 8 bases line up with TRBD1. V trimming: 9 bases; J trimming: 3 bases; junction bases outside the gene matches: 3. This CDR3 is 13 amino acids long. The germline V gene encodes CDR1 KGHDR and CDR2 SFDVKD. The CDR3 DNA follows: TGTGCCACCGAAGGACAGGGCTACAATGAGCAGTTCTTC. It yields the protein CATEGQGYNEQFF.

The chain recombines TRBV11-3 with TRBJ2-1; 10 bases are shared with TRBD1. Germline CDR1 SGHNT, CDR2 YENEEA. J lost 4 bases, V lost 7 bases, and 10 bases had no gene match. The CDR3 has 16 amino acids. The CDR3 bases are TGTGCCAGCACCTCAGACAGGGGGCCCCAATACAATGAGCAGTTCTTC. Residues: CASTSDRGPQYNEQFF.

The chain employs TRBV4-3 and TRBJ1-1; TRBD1 might be the D (6 bases). V was pared by 0 bases and J by 5 bases, with 16 bases between. The CDR3 is 16 amino acids. Germline V gives CDR1 LGHNA, CDR2 YSLEER. In DNA, the CDR3 is TGCGCCAGCAGCCAAGAAGCATTCTTAGGGGGAACTGAAGCTTTCTTT. Its protein product is CASSQEAFLGGTEAFF.

This clone was picked up a small number of times. The V and J genes are TRBV6-1 and TRBJ2-4; 13 bases are shared with TRBD2. Looked up from germline, CDR1 is MNHNS and CDR2 is SASEGT. The ends lost 4 bases at V and 3 bases at J; junction bases unmatched: 9. The CDR3 runs to 18 residues. CDR3 amino acids: CASSVRTSGSFVKNIQYF. Written as DNA, the CDR3 is TGTGCCAGCAGTGTCCGGACTAGCGGGAGTTTCGTCAAAAACATTCAGTACTTC.

The chain is built from TRBV3-1 (or the pseudogene TRBV3-2) and TRBJ2-7, with a tentative D call TRBD2 (6 bases). Germline CDR1 reads LGHDT; CDR2 reads YNNKEL (reference sequence). The CDR3 covers 15 residues. The ends were cut back, 7 bases at V and 4 bases at J, with 20 bases in the middle. The DNA of the CDR3 is TGTGCCAGCACCCAGGACTTGAGGGGAGGTTACGAGCAGTACTTC. Protein sequence: CASTQDLRGGYEQYF.

This chain connects TRBV19 to TRBJ2-2; the match to TRBD2 covers 8 bases. This CDR3 is 17 amino acids long. V was clipped by 3 bases and J by 1 base; unmatched bases: 7. Germline values: CDR1 LNHDA, CDR2 SQIVND (reference sequence). CDR3 sequence reads: CASSMIGTRVNTGELFF. The CDR3 DNA sequence: TGTGCCAGTAGTATGATCGGGACTAGGGTGAACACCGGGGAGCTGTTTTTT.

The chain joins TRBV27 to TRBJ1-6, with 10 bases lining up with TRBD1. This CDR3 is built from 15 residues. Per the germline V gene, CDR1 is MNHEY and CDR2 is SMNVEV (reference sequence). V gave up 2 bases and J gave up 5 bases; unmatched junction bases: 0. In nucleotides, the CDR3 is TGTGCCAGCAGTTTAGGGACAGGGGATAATTCACCCCTCCACTTT. Protein sequence: CASSLGTGDNSPLHF.

Here the CDR3 DNA reads TGTGCCAGCAGTGAACAGGGAGTGAGGGAAAAACTGTTTTTT. Its protein product is CASSEQGVREKLFF. The rearrangement uses TRBV7-8 and TRBJ1-4; possible D gene TRBD1, 6 bases. V lost 6 bases to trimming and J lost 8 bases, with 16 bases between them. Looked up from germline, CDR1 is SGHVS and CDR2 is FQNEAQ. This CDR3 is built from 14 residues.

This chain links TRBV7-2 with TRBJ1-2; tentatively, D is TRBD1 (5 bases). Per the germline V gene, CDR1 is SGHTA and CDR2 is FQGNSA. Trimming pared 2 bases from V and 5 bases from J, leaving 21 bases between. The CDR3 covers 17 residues. The CDR3 spells CASSLSPREGLYYGYTF. The CDR3 coding sequence is TGTGCCAGCAGCTTATCCCCTCGGGAGGGGCTATATTATGGCTACACCTTC.

This rearrangement joins TRBV7-2 to TRBJ1-1, with TRBD1 as a possible D gene (5 bases). The CDR3 spans 17 residues. The V and J ends lost 3 bases and 0 bases respectively, with 17 bases between them. CDR1 and CDR2 (germline): SGHTA, FQGNSA. The CDR3 protein is CASSLGWGRHMNTEAFF. The DNA for the CDR3 is TGTGCCAGCAGCTTGGGGTGGGGCAGGCACATGAACACTGAAGCTTTCTTT.

The V call is TRBV10-3, the J call TRBJ1-1; possible D gene TRBD1, 5 bases. The CDR3 loop spans 17 amino acids. Trimming pared 4 bases from V and 0 bases from J, leaving 18 bases between. Per germline, CDR1 ENHRY and CDR2 SYGVKD. For the CDR3, the DNA is TGTGCCATCAGTGCGGCGGGGGGATCTATCCTGAACACTGAAGCTTTCTTT. This encodes CAISAAGGSILNTEAFF.

V and J are TRBV4-1 and TRBJ1-6; no clear D gene. The germline V and J ends were trimmed by 0 bases and 3 bases, with 12 bases remaining between them. Germline CDR1 MGHRA, CDR2 YSYEKL. The CDR3 is 17 residues long. CDR3 protein: CASSQDRAEIYNSPLHF. In DNA form, the CDR3 reads TGCGCCAGCAGCCAAGATCGTGCGGAAATCTATAATTCACCCCTCCACTTT.

The rearrangement uses TRBV7-9 and TRBJ1-5, with a possible D match to TRBD1 (5 bases). The V end lost 5 bases, the J end lost 0 bases, and 8 bases lay between the germline ends. The germline V gene has CDR1 SEHNR and CDR2 FQNEAQ (reference sequence). The CDR3 contains 14 residues. The CDR3, as DNA: TGTGCCAGCAGCCCGGGGGGTAGCAATCAGCCCCAGCATTTT. Its translation: CASSPGGSNQPQHF.